This TCR beta chain was sequenced in a study of T-cell memory formation after mild COVID-19. TCR alpha and TCR beta cDNA libraries with sample barcodes and UMIs came from 5'RACE using constant-segment primers. TCRdb itself ran the 5' RACE reads through MiXCR, one entry per CDR3 protein. The sample records 200,000 to 250,000 distinct CDR3 sequences, just over 9.5% being singletons. There are 15 residues in the CDR3. Germline loops: CDR1 SGHTA, CDR2 FQGNSA. The germline V and J ends were trimmed by 0 bases and 2 bases, with 8 bases remaining between them. This TCR came from a man between 18 and 29 years old who had mild COVID-19 (a few samples of this study predate the infection). Cell type and time point are not known. Input material: PBMCs or a T cell subset sorted from them (not recorded which). The V and J genes are TRBV7-2 and TRBJ2-1; D assignment may be TRBD1 or TRBD2 (5 bases each). In DNA, the CDR3 is TGTGCCAGCAGCTTAGCCGGGGCACCCTACAATGAGCAGTTCTTC. Its translation is CASSLAGAPYNEQFF.